This is a list of T cell receptor beta chains from one sample in a study of T-cell reconstitution after alpha-beta-depleted transplantation in children. TCRdb used MiXCR to reprocess the PCR reads, holding one entry per CDR3 protein. The sample includes about 200,000 distinct CDR3 sequences, around 7% of them seen just once. Sequenced material: PBMCs, taken before TCRalphabeta/CD19-depleted stem cell transplant. The receptors were gathered from a boy aged 2 to 9 with acute lymphoblastic leukemia, due to receive a stem cell transplant. CDR3s include the opening cysteine and the closing phenylalanine or tryptophan. Each record gives: V gene, J gene, D gene, clone size, CDR3 length, CDR3 protein, CDR3 DNA. The D gene is left open where the match is weak. Expanded clones get a size class; other rows say once, few or many, or leave the size out.

V gene: TRBV29-1; J gene: TRBJ2-1; D gene: TRBD2; clone size: few; CDR3 length: 14; CDR3 protein: CSVEGTSGGDEQFF; CDR3 DNA: TGCAGCGTTGAGGGTACTAGCGGTGGCGATGAGCAGTTCTTC
V gene: TRBV28; J gene: TRBJ1-5; D gene: -; clone size: -; CDR3 length: 18; CDR3 protein: CASSNWRVTGYSNQPQHF; CDR3 DNA: TGTGCCAGCAGCAATTGGAGGGTAACGGGGTATAGCAATCAGCCCCAGCATTTT
V gene: TRBV7-2; J gene: TRBJ1-2; D gene: TRBD1; clone size: -; CDR3 length: 14; CDR3 protein: CASSSAGTGDGYTF; CDR3 DNA: TGTGCCAGCAGCTCAGCCGGGACAGGGGACGGCTACACCTTC
V gene: TRBV20-1; J gene: TRBJ1-2; D gene: -; clone size: many; CDR3 length: 15; CDR3 protein: CSARDGRGTNYGYTF; CDR3 DNA: TGCAGTGCTAGAGATGGCAGGGGCACTAACTATGGCTACACCTTC
V gene: TRBV7-2; J gene: TRBJ2-7; D gene: -; clone size: many; CDR3 length: 14; CDR3 protein: CASSSTDSSYEQYF; CDR3 DNA: TGTGCCAGCAGCTCTACAGACAGCTCCTACGAGCAGTACTTC
V gene: TRBV7-9; J gene: TRBJ2-7; D gene: -; clone size: many; CDR3 length: 15; CDR3 protein: CASSPQGGIGYEQYF; CDR3 DNA: TGTGCCAGCAGCCCACAGGGCGGAATTGGATACGAGCAGTACTTC
V gene: TRBV5-1; J gene: TRBJ2-2; D gene: TRBD1; clone size: many; CDR3 length: 14; CDR3 protein: CASSRGQGAGELFF; CDR3 DNA: TGCGCCAGCAGCAGGGGACAGGGGGCCGGGGAGCTGTTTTTT
V gene: TRBV7-8; J gene: TRBJ1-2; D gene: -; clone size: few; CDR3 length: 13; CDR3 protein: CASSPSADYGYTF; CDR3 DNA: TGTGCCAGCAGCCCCTCGGCAGATTATGGCTACACCTTC
V gene: TRBV12-3/TRBV12-4; J gene: TRBJ1-1; D gene: -; clone size: many; CDR3 length: 15; CDR3 protein: CASTFTGGRNTEAFF; CDR3 DNA: TGTGCCAGCACTTTTACCGGGGGGCGCAACACTGAAGCTTTCTTT
V gene: TRBV12-3/TRBV12-4; J gene: TRBJ2-7; D gene: -; clone size: many; CDR3 length: 14; CDR3 protein: CASSLEEPPYEQYF; CDR3 DNA: TGTGCCAGCAGTTTAGAGGAACCTCCCTACGAGCAGTACTTC
V gene: TRBV5-6; J gene: TRBJ2-3; D gene: TRBD2; clone size: many; CDR3 length: 15; CDR3 protein: CASSWTSGSTDTQYF; CDR3 DNA: TGTGCCAGCAGCTGGACTAGCGGGAGCACAGATACGCAGTATTTT
V gene: TRBV29-1; J gene: TRBJ1-1; D gene: TRBD1; clone size: -; CDR3 length: 15; CDR3 protein: CSVGLDRGQHTEAFF; CDR3 DNA: TGCAGCGTTGGACTAGACAGGGGGCAACACACTGAAGCTTTCTTT
V gene: TRBV4-2; J gene: TRBJ2-2; D gene: -; clone size: many; CDR3 length: 15; CDR3 protein: CASSQEDSGPGELFF; CDR3 DNA: TGTGCCAGCAGCCAAGAAGACTCAGGGCCCGGGGAGCTGTTTTTT
V gene: TRBV24-1; J gene: TRBJ1-1; D gene: TRBD1; clone size: many; CDR3 length: 17; CDR3 protein: CATSASGTGVVETEAFF; CDR3 DNA: TGTGCCACCAGTGCCTCGGGGACAGGGGTTGTTGAGACTGAAGCTTTCTTT
V gene: TRBV28; J gene: TRBJ2-2; D gene: -; clone size: many; CDR3 length: 15; CDR3 protein: CASRATYSNTGELFF; CDR3 DNA: TGTGCCAGCAGGGCAACTTATTCGAACACCGGGGAGCTGTTTTTT
V gene: TRBV2; J gene: TRBJ2-1; D gene: -; clone size: many; CDR3 length: 16; CDR3 protein: CASSYESGSSYNEQFF; CDR3 DNA: TGTGCCAGCAGTTACGAGAGCGGCAGCTCCTACAATGAGCAGTTCTTC